These T cell receptor beta chains were read from a single sample in a study of OX40 agonist ivuxolimab in advanced cancers. The repertoire was sequenced with immunoSEQ multiplex PCR; TCRdb's copy has only in-frame clones and lacks some. There are fewer than 20,000 clones in the sample; about 90% occur only once, and over 25% lies in the top ten. Sequenced material: CD4+ or CD8+ T cells sorted from blood, taken in a trial of the OX40 agonist ivuxolimab. The receptors stem from an adult with an advanced solid tumor such as melanoma, head and neck, liver or kidney cancer. Both conserved end residues are part of each CDR3. D genes are given only for firm matches. Clone size appears in some rows only: once, few, many, or a class for an expanded clone.

d_call j_call v_call clone_size cdr3_aa cdr3_nt
- TRBJ2-1 TRBV5-1 - CASTTRGGPSYNEQFF TGCGCCAGCACCACAAGGGGGGGGCCCTCCTACAATGAGCAGTTCTTC
- TRBJ2-7 TRBV9 - CASSVGTTMAYEQYF TGTGCCAGCAGCGTAGGGACTACCATGGCCTACGAGCAGTACTTC
TRBD1 TRBJ1-2 TRBV19 - CASIRTGGGYGYTF TGTGCCAGTATTCGGACAGGGGGCGGGTACGGCTACACCTTC
- TRBJ1-3 TRBV6-1 - CASSDRIDSGNTIYF TGTGCCAGCAGTGACAGGATTGACTCTGGAAACACCATATATTTT
- TRBJ1-5 TRBV27 - CASSYSNQPQHF TGTGCCAGCAGTTATAGCAATCAGCCCCAGCATTTT
- TRBJ2-7 TRBV4-1 few CASSPQGRGPGPPYEQYF TGCGCCAGCAGCCCACAGGGCAGAGGACCCGGGCCGCCTTACGAGCAGTACTTC
TRBD1 TRBJ2-7 TRBV7-3 - CASSLPRHAGGSLYEQYF TGTGCCAGCAGCTTACCAAGGCACGCAGGGGGTTCTCTCTACGAGCAGTACTTC
- TRBJ1-5 TRBV5-8 - CASSLASAGSNQPQHF TGTGCCAGCAGCTTGGCATCCGCGGGGTCAAATCAGCCCCAGCATTTT
- TRBJ1-1 TRBV5-1 - CASSLDLSTEAFF TGCGCCAGCAGCTTGGATCTGAGCACTGAAGCTTTCTTT
TRBD1 TRBJ2-2 TRBV19 - CASSIGQGHTGELFF TGTGCCAGTAGTATAGGACAGGGCCACACCGGGGAGCTGTTTTTT
- TRBJ2-5 TRBV5-1 - CASSLERAGPGETQYF TGCGCCAGCAGCTTGGAGAGGGCAGGCCCCGGAGAGACCCAGTACTTC
TRBD1 TRBJ1-6 TRBV9 - CASSFRDRLALHSPLHF TGTGCCAGCAGCTTCCGGGACAGGCTTGCCCTACATTCACCCCTCCACTTT
- TRBJ2-7 TRBV5-6 once CASSGGTRSYEQYF TGTGCCAGCAGCGGTGGGACTCGATCCTACGAGCAGTACTTC
- TRBJ2-7 TRBV9 - CASSVAWGGAYEQYF TGTGCCAGCAGCGTAGCTTGGGGCGGGGCCTACGAGCAGTACTTC
TRBD1 TRBJ1-6 TRBV5-1 - CASSLATGGNNSPLHF TGCGCCAGCAGCTTGGCGACAGGGGGGAATAATTCACCCCTCCACTTT
TRBD1 TRBJ1-4 TRBV5-1 - CASSPTGLATNEKLFF TGCGCCAGCAGCCCGACAGGGCTTGCAACTAATGAAAAACTGTTTTTT
- TRBJ1-6 TRBV5-6 - CATTTGSYNSPLHF TGTGCCACCACGACCGGATCCTATAATTCACCCCTCCACTTT
- TRBJ2-5 TRBV11-3 once CASTSSVPGTEQETQYF TGTGCCAGCACCTCATCGGTCCCCGGGACGGAACAAGAGACCCAGTACTTC
- TRBJ2-1 TRBV5-4 - CASTPNPDSYNEQFF TGTGCCAGCACCCCGAATCCCGACAGCTACAATGAGCAGTTCTTC
TRBD2 TRBJ2-3 TRBV7-9 - CASSLATSGFSTDTQYF TGTGCCAGCAGCTTAGCGACTAGCGGGTTTAGCACAGATACGCAGTATTTT
- TRBJ2-7 TRBV27 - CASSLFPPMEALSYEQYF TGTGCCAGCAGTTTATTTCCCCCTATGGAAGCCCTCTCCTACGAGCAGTACTTC
- TRBJ1-2 TRBV29-1 - CSAPGGVKGGYTF TGCAGCGCCCCCGGCGGGGTAAAAGGTGGCTACACCTTC
- TRBJ2-7 TRBV7-3 - CASSFGPSYEQYF TGTGCCAGCAGCTTTGGCCCCTCCTACGAGCAGTACTTC
- TRBJ2-7 TRBV21-1 medium-sized CASIHMGSLLSYEQYF TGTGCCAGCATCCATATGGGCAGCCTACTCTCCTACGAGCAGTACTTC
- TRBJ2-7 TRBV7-7 - CASSPDFGSSYEQYF TGTGCCAGCAGCCCCGACTTCGGCAGCTCCTACGAGCAGTACTTC
TRBD2 TRBJ2-3 TRBV9 - CASSVGQRGGTDTQYF TGTGCCAGCAGCGTAGGTCAGCGGGGGGGCACAGATACGCAGTATTTT
- TRBJ2-7 TRBV19 - CASSIGAGGGGYEQYF TGTGCCAGTAGTATAGGCGCAGGGGGCGGGGGATACGAGCAGTACTTC
- TRBJ1-6 TRBV7-8 - CASSRAGRSYNSPLHF TGTGCCAGCAGCCGAGCCGGACGGAGTTATAATTCACCCCTCCACTTT
TRBD1 TRBJ1-2 TRBV4-1 - CASSQGARGLRGYTF TGCGCCAGCAGCCAAGGGGCCAGGGGGTTACGCGGCTACACCTTC